The 2 T cell receptor beta chains given below trace back to one sample, sequenced in a study of shared clonotypes between healthy human individuals. Libraries were prepared by immunoSEQ multiplex PCR; TCRdb keeps only in-frame clonotypes and omits some of them. Of around 700,000 clones listed, about 80% are singletons. What was sequenced was memory CD4+ T cells sorted from blood. Subset denoted: CD45RA-negative fraction. These receptors originate from a woman between 25 and 40 years old in good health.

The sample holds many counts of this clone. The chain joins TRBV11-2 to TRBJ1-4; no reliable D call. The CDR3 loop spans 12 amino acids. V was clipped by 0 bases and J by 10 bases, with 6 bases between them. CDR1 is SGHAT, CDR2 FQNNGV, per germline. The CDR3: CASSLEDRKLFF. The CDR3 DNA reads as TGTGCCAGCAGCTTAGAGGATCGAAAACTGTTTTTT.

The chain is built from TRBV2 and TRBJ2-3; 7 bases are a match to TRBD2. CDR1 SNHLY and CDR2 FYNNEI come from the germline V gene. V dropped 6 bases and J dropped 0; count of bases not matched to a gene: 6. The CDR3 is 15 residues long. As DNA, the CDR3 is TGTGCCAGCAGGTCGCGGGAGTCCAGCACAGATACGCAGTATTTT. Protein sequence: CASRSRESSTDTQYF.